One sample yielded the 11 T cell receptor beta chains listed below, sequenced in a study of regulatory T cells. The primer mix had 52 TRBV and 13 TRBJ primers. Profiled with immunoSEQ multiplex PCR; TCRdb holds only in-frame clones, not every one. This sample carries 10,000 or so clones, 84% of them seen once, and the ten largest clones take about 11%. The sequenced sample consisted of CD8+ T cells sorted from blood. Source of these receptors: a person in their late teens or twenties with CD3G deficiency.

The gene calls are TRBV7-8 and TRBJ1-1, with D hard to call. The germline V gene has CDR1 SGHVS and CDR2 FQNEAQ. V lost 4 bases and J lost 6, with 15 bases in between. This CDR3 spans 14 amino acids. The chain's CDR3 is CASSSSSGESEAFF. In DNA form, the CDR3 reads TGTGCCAGCAGCTCCTCATCCGGGGAGTCTGAAGCTTTCTTT. Drawing the rest from reference TRBV7-8 and TRBJ1-1, the complete variable domain is GAGVSQSPRYKVAKRGQDVALRCDPISGHVSLFWYQQALGQGPEFLTYFQNEAQLDKSGLPSDRFFAERPEGSVSTLKIQRTQQEDSAVYLCASSSSSGESEAFFGQGTRLTVV.

The V call is TRBV27, the J call TRBJ2-1, with 7 positions matching TRBD2. The CDR3 totals 12 residues. The J segment lost 9 bases and the V segment lost 8 bases, leaving 7 bases of the junction unmatched. CDR1 and CDR2 (germline): MNHEY, SMNVEV (reference sequence). The CDR3 reads CASGTTLSEQFF. For the CDR3, the DNA is TGTGCCAGCGGGACTACTCTCAGTGAGCAGTTCTTC.

The chain couples TRBV26 to TRBJ2-7; TRBD1, the table's D call, lacks a check against the DNA. TRBV26 is a pseudogene. The CDR3 runs to 14 residues. The CDR3 region is CASSPLDRGSEQYF. Written as DNA, the CDR3 is TGTGCCAGCAGTCCACTAGACAGGGGAAGCGAGCAGTACTTC.

The rearrangement joins TRBV5-1 to TRBJ2-3; 8 bases match TRBD2. The V gene end was trimmed by 4 bases and the J gene end by 0 bases; junction bases not matched to a gene: 4. The germline V gene has CDR1 SGHRS and CDR2 YFSETQ. This CDR3 comprises 15 residues. CDR3 sequence reads: CASSAGTSSTDTQYF. The CDR3 DNA follows: TGCGCCAGCAGCGCCGGGACTAGTAGCACAGATACGCAGTATTTT.

In this sample, this clone turned up once. The chain couples TRBV7-8 to TRBJ2-7, with 7 bases identical to TRBD1. Germline V gene lookup returns CDR1 SGHVS and CDR2 FQNEAQ. The CDR3 is made up of 14 amino acids. J gave up 5 bases and V 1 base, and 5 bases lay outside the gene matches. CDR3 loop: CASSLGSTGDEQYF. The CDR3 DNA is TGTGCCAGCAGCTTAGGAAGTACAGGGGACGAGCAGTACTTC.

Remarks on this clone: Other DNA sequences in this specimen translate into the identical CDR3. J is TRBJ1-1 and V is TRBV28; 11 bases are a match to TRBD1. Unmatched junction bases numbered 12, after V lost 3 bases and J lost 0 bases. Germline assignment: CDR1 MDHEN and CDR2 SYDVKM. The CDR3 is 19 amino acids. This CDR3 reads CASSFLSGTGGPLNTEAFF. The CDR3 DNA follows: TGTGCCAGCAGTTTTCTTTCCGGGACAGGGGGTCCCCTGAACACTGAAGCTTTCTTT. The variable domain in full, with the rest retrieved from reference TRBV28 and TRBJ1-1, is DVKVTQSSRYLVKRTGEKVFLECVQDMDHENMFWYRQDPGLGLRLIYFSYDVKMKEKGDIPEGYSVSREKKERFSLILESASTNQTSMYLCASSFLSGTGGPLNTEAFFGQGTRLTVV.

The J gene is TRBJ1-2, the V gene TRBV19, with D possibly being TRBD1 (6 bases). V lost 4 bases to trimming and J lost 8 bases, with 14 bases between them. This CDR3 comprises 13 residues. Germline-derived CDR1 and CDR2 are LNHDA and SQIVND (reference sequence). As DNA, the CDR3 is TGTGCCAGTAGTAAGGAGGCAGGGGACGGCTACACCTTC. This encodes CASSKEAGDGYTF.

The chain combines TRBV10-3 with TRBJ2-7; D not resolved. CDR3 length equals 15 residues. Germline CDR1 reads ENHRY; CDR2 reads SYGVKD. Trimming removed 3 bases from V and 0 bases from J, with 12 bases in between. This chain's CDR3 is CAISDPTASSYEQYF. The CDR3 DNA reads TGTGCCATCAGTGATCCGACCGCTAGCTCCTACGAGCAGTACTTC.

The chain is built from TRBV6-6 and TRBJ1-1; 8 bases are a match to TRBD1. The V gene end was trimmed by 6 bases and the J gene end by 5 bases; junction bases not matched to a gene: 14. The V gene's germline CDR1 is MNHNY and CDR2 SVGAGI (reference sequence). This CDR3 region has 16 residues. CDR3 coding DNA: TGTGCCAGCAGCCACGGACAGGGAAGGAGAGGGACTGAAGCTTTCTTT. Encoded protein: CASSHGQGRRGTEAFF.

The chain carries TRBV4-1 and TRBJ2-3; D might be TRBD2 (7 bases). CDR1 and CDR2 from the germline V gene are MGHRA and YSYEKL. The CDR3 sequence is 21 residues long. V was clipped by 1 base and J by 3 bases, with 29 bases between them. The CDR3 coding sequence is TGCGCCAGCAGCCAAGGTCAAGGCGGGGGCCTATTCGCCCCTCCTACAGATACGCAGTATTTT. Protein product: CASSQGQGGGLFAPPTDTQYF.

V usage is TRBV7-9 and J usage is TRBJ1-1; D is possibly TRBD1 (5 bases). V lost 5 bases and J 4 bases, leaving 8 bases between the germline ends. The CDR3 sequence is 12 residues long. Germline CDR1 and CDR2: SEHNR and FQNEAQ (reference sequence). This chain's CDR3 is CASSRGGTEAFF. CDR3 in DNA: TGTGCCAGCAGCCGCGGGGGCACTGAAGCTTTCTTT.